Below are 9 T cell receptor beta chains sequenced from a single sample in a study of cytomegalovirus exposure and HLA in healthy donors. TCRdb's table, derived via immunoSEQ multiplex PCR, lists solely in-frame clones and lacks some. This table holds about 58,000 clones, 90% found once. Material: PBMCs. The receptors stem from a man aged 18 to 29 in good health and CMV-seronegative.

V and J are TRBV30 and TRBJ2-3, with D possibly being TRBD2 (5 bases). Per the germline V gene, CDR1 is GTSNPN and CDR2 is SVGIG (reference sequence). The V end was cut by 4 bases, the J end by 5 bases, with 13 bases between. This CDR3 has 13 residues. CDR3 bases: TGTGCCTGGAATAGACTGGAGGTAGATACGCAGTATTTT. Its translation: CAWNRLEVDTQYF. The full variable domain, with the rest looked up from reference TRBV30 and TRBJ2-3, is SQTIHQWPATLVQPVGSPLSLECTVEGTSNPNLYWYRQAAGRGLQLLFYSVGIGQISSEVPQNLSASRPQDRQFILSSKKLLLSDSGFYLCAWNRLEVDTQYFGPGTRLTVL.

The gene calls are TRBV4-2 and TRBJ2-1; 10 positions agree with TRBD1. The germline V gene encodes CDR1 LGHNA and CDR2 YNFKEQ. The CDR3 runs to 16 residues. V lost 1 base and J lost 9; bases outside the gene matches: 9. CDR3 in amino acids: CASSQVGTGEVPEQFF. The DNA of the CDR3 is TGTGCCAGCAGCCAAGTCGGGACAGGGGAGGTCCCTGAGCAGTTCTTC.

The V call is TRBV19, the J call TRBJ2-4, with TRBD2 identical over 8 bases. Germline V CDR1 and CDR2: LNHDA, SQIVND (reference sequence). There are 12 residues in the CDR3. The J segment lost 7 bases and the V segment lost 7 bases, leaving 3 bases of the junction unmatched. The CDR3 sequence is CASTPGGNIQYF. CDR3 coding DNA: TGTGCCAGTACTCCGGGGGGGAACATTCAGTACTTC.

CDR3 nucleotides: TGTGCCAGCAGCGAGGGAACCACTAGCTCCGATACGCAGTATTTT. Its translation is CASSEGTTSSDTQYF. The chain employs TRBV9 and TRBJ2-3; possibly TRBD2 for D (6 bases). V dropped 3 bases and J dropped 6 bases, with 17 bases sitting between them. This CDR3 region has 15 residues. Germline V gives CDR1 SGDLS, CDR2 YYNGEE.

V gene TRBV10-3 combines with J gene TRBJ1-5; no reliable D call. This CDR3 region has 15 residues. The V end lost 2 bases, the J end lost 3 bases, and 11 bases lay between the germline ends. CDR1 ENHRY and CDR2 SYGVKD come from the germline V gene. CDR3 bases: TGTGCCATCAGTGAGGGAGTGGCAGTCAATCAGCCCCAGCATTTT. This codes for CAISEGVAVNQPQHF.

The gene calls are TRBV27 and TRBJ1-1; no clear D. The germline V gene encodes CDR1 MNHEY and CDR2 SMNVEV (reference sequence). The germline V and J ends were trimmed by 11 bases and 3 bases, with 19 bases remaining between them. The CDR3 length is 14 residues. Here the CDR3 reads CASFEDQRDTEAFF. CDR3 in DNA: TGTGCCTCATTCGAGGATCAGAGGGACACTGAAGCTTTCTTT.

The chain has TRBV6-1 and TRBJ2-5; 14 positions match TRBD2. Per germline, CDR1 MNHNS and CDR2 SASEGT. Losses at the gene ends were 4 bases for V and 4 bases for J; bases not matched to a gene: 2. The CDR3 loop spans 15 amino acids. The CDR3 region is CASSGLAGGPETQYF. The CDR3 region has the DNA TGTGCCAGCAGTGGACTAGCGGGAGGGCCAGAGACCCAGTACTTC.

The chain links TRBV5-5 to TRBJ2-7, with D perhaps matching TRBD2 (6 bases). Trimming took 0 bases from V and 6 from J, leaving 19 bases between them. Germline-derived CDR1 and CDR2 are SGHKS and YYEKEE (reference sequence). The CDR3 sequence is 16 residues long. The CDR3 loop reads CASSLAFSDYLPEQYF. The CDR3 DNA sequence: TGTGCCAGCAGCTTGGCATTTTCGGACTATCTCCCCGAGCAGTACTTC.

The chain carries TRBV7-8 and TRBJ2-1; 11 bases are a match to TRBD2. J was trimmed by 4 bases and V by 4 bases; bases with no gene match: 3. CDR1 is SGHVS, CDR2 FQNEAQ, per germline. The CDR3 consists of 15 residues. The chain's CDR3 is CASSWGLAAYNEQFF. The CDR3 DNA reads as TGTGCCAGCAGCTGGGGACTAGCGGCATACAATGAGCAGTTCTTC.